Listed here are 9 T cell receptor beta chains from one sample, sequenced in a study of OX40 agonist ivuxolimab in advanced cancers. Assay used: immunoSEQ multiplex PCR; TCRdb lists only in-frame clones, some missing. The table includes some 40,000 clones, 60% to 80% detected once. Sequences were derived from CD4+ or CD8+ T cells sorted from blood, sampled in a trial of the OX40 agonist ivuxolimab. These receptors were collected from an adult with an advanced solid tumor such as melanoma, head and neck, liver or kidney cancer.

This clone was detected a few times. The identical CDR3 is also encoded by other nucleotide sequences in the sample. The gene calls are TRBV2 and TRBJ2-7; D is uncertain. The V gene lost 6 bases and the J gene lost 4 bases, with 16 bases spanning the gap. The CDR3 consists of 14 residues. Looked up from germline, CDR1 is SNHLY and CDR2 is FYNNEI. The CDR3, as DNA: TGTGCCAGCAGGAGATCGGGCCTCACTTACGAGCAGTACTTC. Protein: CASRRSGLTYEQYF.

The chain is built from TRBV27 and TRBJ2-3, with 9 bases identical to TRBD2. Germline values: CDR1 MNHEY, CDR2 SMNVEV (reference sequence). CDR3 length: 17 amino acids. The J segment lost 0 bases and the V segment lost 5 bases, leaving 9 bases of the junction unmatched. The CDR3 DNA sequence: TGTGCCAGCAGTCACGGGCCCGGACTAGCGAGCACAGATACGCAGTATTTT. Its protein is CASSHGPGLASTDTQYF.

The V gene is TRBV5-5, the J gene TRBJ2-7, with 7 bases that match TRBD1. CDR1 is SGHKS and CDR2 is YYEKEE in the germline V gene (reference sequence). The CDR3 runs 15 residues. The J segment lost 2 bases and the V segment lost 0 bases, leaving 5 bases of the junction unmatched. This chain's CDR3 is CASSLGQGATYEQYF. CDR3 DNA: TGTGCCAGCAGCTTGGGACAGGGAGCTACCTACGAGCAGTACTTC.

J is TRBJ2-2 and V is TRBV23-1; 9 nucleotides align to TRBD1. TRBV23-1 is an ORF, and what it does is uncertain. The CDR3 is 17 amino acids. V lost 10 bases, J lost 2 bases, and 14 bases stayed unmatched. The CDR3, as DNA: TGCGCCATGCTCCAGGGACAGGGAACTCAAAACACCGGGGAGCTGTTTTTT. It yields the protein CAMLQGQGTQNTGELFF.

This CDR3 reads CSAPPGTQYF. The CDR3 DNA is TGCAGTGCCCCCCCTGGGACCCAGTACTTC. The J gene is TRBJ2-5, the V gene TRBV20-1, with D hard to call. V dropped 6 bases and J dropped 7 bases, with 9 bases sitting between them. CDR1 DFQATT and CDR2 SNEGSKA come from the germline V gene (reference sequence). The CDR3 consists of 10 residues.

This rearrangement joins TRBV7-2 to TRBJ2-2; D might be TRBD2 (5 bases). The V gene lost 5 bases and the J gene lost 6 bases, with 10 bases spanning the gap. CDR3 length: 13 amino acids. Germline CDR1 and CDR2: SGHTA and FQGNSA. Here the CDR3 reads CASSQALAGELFF. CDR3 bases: TGTGCCAGCAGCCAAGCACTAGCCGGGGAGCTGTTTTTT.

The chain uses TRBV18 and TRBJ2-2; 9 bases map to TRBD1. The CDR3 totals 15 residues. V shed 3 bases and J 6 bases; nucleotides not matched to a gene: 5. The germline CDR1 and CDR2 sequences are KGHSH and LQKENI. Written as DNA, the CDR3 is TGTGCCAGCTCACCGCCGGGACAGGGAGCCGGGGAGCTGTTTTTT. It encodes CASSPPGQGAGELFF.

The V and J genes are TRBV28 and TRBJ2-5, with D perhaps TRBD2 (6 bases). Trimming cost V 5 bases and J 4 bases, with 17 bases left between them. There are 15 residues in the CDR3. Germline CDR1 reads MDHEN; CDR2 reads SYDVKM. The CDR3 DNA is TGTGCCAGCAGTCCAGAGGGTCCCGGGGGAGAGACCCAGTACTTC. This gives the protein CASSPEGPGGETQYF.

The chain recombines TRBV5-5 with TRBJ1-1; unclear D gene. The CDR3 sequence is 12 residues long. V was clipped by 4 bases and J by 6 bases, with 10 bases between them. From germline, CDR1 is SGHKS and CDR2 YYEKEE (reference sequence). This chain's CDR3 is CASSVWRAEAFF. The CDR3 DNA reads TGTGCCAGCAGCGTTTGGAGGGCTGAAGCTTTCTTT.